These 23 T cell receptor beta chains originate from one sample sequenced in a study of identical twins (dated by TCRdb to 2016 to 2018). Libraries came from 5' RACE. For sequencing, an Illumina HiSeq 2000 was employed. TCRdb's own reprocessing of the public reads used fastp at Q25 and MiXCR and kept productive beta chains. When rows share a CDR3 protein, they turn into one entry using the most common DNA and genes. Here the sample has 400,000 to 500,000 distinct CDR3 sequences; about 18% occur a single time. Around 12% of the sample rests with the top ten. The sequencing sample was made of naive T cells sorted from blood. The sample's cell subset or site, from its label and the paper: cells isolated with a human naive T-cell isolation kit. The receptors here all came from a man aged 45-60 years in good health.

This clonotype turned up a few times. The chain links TRBV7-2 to TRBJ2-5, with D maybe TRBD1 (5 bases). The CDR3 length is 15 residues. CDR1 SGHTA and CDR2 FQGNSA come from the germline V gene. Trimming took off 6 bases at V and 0 bases at J, with 14 bases between the two ends. CDR3 region: CASSYSAGYQETQYF. CDR3 nucleotides: TGTGCCAGCAGTTATAGTGCAGGGTACCAAGAGACCCAGTACTTC.

The V and J genes are TRBV5-1 and TRBJ1-2; D might be TRBD1 (5 bases). V was pared by 3 bases and J by 7 bases, with 19 bases between. The CDR3 has 15 residues. Germline V gives CDR1 SGHRS, CDR2 YFSETQ. The CDR3 loop reads CASSWTYSGVFGYTF. The CDR3 DNA reads TGCGCCAGCAGCTGGACTTATTCGGGGGTTTTTGGCTACACCTTC.

A few counts support this clonotype. V is TRBV10-3 and J is TRBJ2-3; 7 bases fit TRBD2. V trimming: 6 bases; J trimming: 3 bases; junction bases outside the gene matches: 6. This CDR3 is built from 14 residues. The germline CDR1 and CDR2 sequences are ENHRY and SYGVKD. Here the CDR3 reads CAISDTAGTDTQYF. The CDR3 bases are TGTGCCATCAGCGACACAGCGGGGACAGATACGCAGTATTTT.

This chain links TRBV28 with TRBJ2-7, with 9 nucleotides matching TRBD2. Germline CDR1 MDHEN, CDR2 SYDVKM. Trimming cost V 3 bases and J 0 bases; bases outside gene matches: 3. This CDR3 comprises 15 residues. CDR3 DNA: TGTGCCAGCAGTTTCGGACTAGCGATCTCCTACGAGCAGTACTTC. Translated, it gives CASSFGLAISYEQYF.

This clonotype was seen many times. The V and J genes are TRBV28 and TRBJ1-2; 7 bases are shared with TRBD1. The CDR3 is 11 amino acids. With V trimmed by 9 bases and J by 3 bases, 1 base remained unmatched. CDR1 MDHEN and CDR2 SYDVKM come from the germline V gene. CDR3 sequence: CARQGYYGYTF. The CDR3 DNA is TGTGCCAGACAGGGGTACTATGGCTACACCTTC.

The rearrangement joins TRBV5-1 to TRBJ2-1, with 14 bases aligning to TRBD2. V dropped 0 bases and J dropped 9; count of bases not matched to a gene: 2. CDR1 and CDR2 (germline): SGHRS, YFSETQ. There are 15 residues in the CDR3. The chain's CDR3 is CASSLGLAGGAEQFF. CDR3 coding DNA: TGCGCCAGCAGCTTGGGACTAGCGGGAGGGGCTGAGCAGTTCTTC.

This rearrangement joins TRBV6-5 to TRBJ2-1; no firm D call. There are 18 residues in the CDR3. The germline gives CDR1 MNHEY, CDR2 SVGAGI. Between the trimmed V and J ends, which lost 0 bases and 1 base, there was a span of 16 bases. The CDR3 DNA reads as TGTGCCAGCAGTTACTCGAGGTTCGGCGGTCTGTCCTACAATGAGCAGTTCTTC. This translates into CASSYSRFGGLSYNEQFF.

This clonotype was found a few times. The chain employs TRBV6-2 or TRBV6-3 and TRBJ2-1; D may be TRBD1 or TRBD2 (5 bases each). V was pared by 6 bases and J by 7 bases, with 13 bases between. CDR1 and CDR2 (germline): MNHEY, SVGEGT. The CDR3 has 13 residues. The CDR3 bases are TGTGCCAGCAGCTCTGTTTGGGGGAATGAGCAGTTCTTC. It specifies CASSSVWGNEQFF.

This clonotype was recorded at least ten times. The chain joins TRBV20-1 to TRBJ2-2; 10 positions agree with TRBD2. J lost 4 bases, V lost 1 base, and 9 bases had no gene match. Germline CDR1 DFQATT, CDR2 SNEGSKA (reference sequence). The CDR3 totals 17 residues. The CDR3 is CSARAPTSGSFTGELFF. The DNA for the CDR3 is TGCAGTGCTAGAGCTCCGACTAGCGGGTCCTTCACCGGGGAGCTGTTTTTT.

This clonotype was observed a handful of times. The chain is built from TRBV20-1 and TRBJ2-3, with TRBD2 matching over 8 bases. V was clipped by 7 bases and J by 3 bases; unmatched bases: 3. The germline gives CDR1 DFQATT, CDR2 SNEGSKA (reference sequence). This CDR3 contains 12 residues. The DNA for the CDR3 is TGCAGTGTGGTAGCGGGGACAGATACGCAGTATTTT. Translation: CSVVAGTDTQYF.

The chain combines TRBV28 with TRBJ2-5; 7 positions agree with TRBD2. Germline V gives CDR1 MDHEN, CDR2 SYDVKM. The CDR3 contains 15 residues. V lost 5 bases, J lost 5 bases, and 11 bases stayed unmatched. CDR3 region: CASSGEGYGGETQYF. CDR3 sequence (DNA): TGTGCCAGCAGTGGGGAGGGGTATGGTGGGGAGACCCAGTACTTC.

The chain employs TRBV29-1 and TRBJ1-1; no firm D call. Per the germline V gene, CDR1 is SQVTM and CDR2 is ANQGSEA. Trimming stripped 5 bases from V and 4 bases from J, with 11 bases between. The CDR3 runs to 12 residues. Here the CDR3 reads CSVPPGPTEAFF. CDR3 coding DNA: TGCAGCGTTCCCCCCGGGCCCACTGAAGCTTTCTTT.

At least ten counts were recorded for this clonotype. The V and J genes are TRBV12-3 or TRBV12-4 and TRBJ1-1; tentative D call: TRBD1 (6 bases). The ends were cut back, 5 bases at V and 6 bases at J, with 19 bases in the middle. This CDR3 comprises 15 residues. CDR3 DNA: TGTGCCAGCAGTCCCTCCGGGGGGGCCCACTCTGAAGCTTTCTTT. Translation: CASSPSGGAHSEAFF.

There are many counts of this clonotype. The chain is built from TRBV9 and TRBJ2-1; 9 bases match TRBD1. The length of the CDR3 is 18 residues. In germline, CDR1 is SGDLS, CDR2 YYNGEE. Trimming took 0 bases from V and 7 from J; bases not matched to a gene: 14. DNA of the CDR3: TGTGCCAGCAGCGTAGGTTCTGCAGGGAACAGGGGGCAAAATGAGCAGTTCTTC. Amino acids: CASSVGSAGNRGQNEQFF.

This clonotype was counted between two and nine times. Because the CDR3 is missing its conserved closing phenylalanine or tryptophan, this is likely a read error. The DNA is left out, because the CDR3 cannot be placed on it with certainty; the CDR3 is given as TCRdb lists it. The rearrangement links TRBV20-1 to TRBJ2-3; TRBD2 is the table's D call, not checked against the DNA. Looked up from germline, CDR1 is DFQATT and CDR2 is SNEGSKA (reference sequence). The CDR3 has 11 residues if both end residues are counted. The CDR3 reads CSARGAGPSAL.

The V call is TRBV12-3 or TRBV12-4, the J call TRBJ2-5, with D unresolved. This CDR3 is 14 amino acids long. The V end lost 6 bases, the J end lost 2 bases, and 13 bases lay between the germline ends. DNA for the CDR3: TGTGCCAGCAGGCCAAGGTTGGGACAAGAGACCCAGTACTTC. Its translation is CASRPRLGQETQYF.

The V and J genes are TRBV20-1 and TRBJ1-2; possibly TRBD1 for D (6 bases). V dropped 6 bases and J dropped 4 bases, with 12 bases sitting between them. The CDR3 has 12 residues. Germline V gene lookup returns CDR1 DFQATT and CDR2 SNEGSKA (reference sequence). The CDR3 coding sequence is TGCAGTGCGAACAGGGCGGGCTATGGCTACACCTTC. This encodes CSANRAGYGYTF.

This clonotype has more than one count but fewer than ten. As DNA, the CDR3 is TGTGCCATCAGTTGGGACAGAGCCTACGAGCAGTACTTC. Translation gives CAISWDRAYEQYF. The chain combines TRBV10-3 with TRBJ2-7, with 7 nucleotides matching TRBD1. Germline V gene data show CDR1 as ENHRY and CDR2 as SYGVKD. With V trimmed by 5 bases and J by 2 bases, 3 bases remained unmatched. The CDR3 length is 13 residues.

This clonotype has a count of ten or more. This chain connects TRBV14 to TRBJ2-1, with D maybe TRBD1 (5 bases). CDR1 is SGHDN and CDR2 is FVKESK in the germline V gene. This CDR3 has 18 amino acids. Trimming took 4 bases from V and 6 from J, leaving 25 bases between them. The CDR3 here is CASSLQVGSRNFLNEQFF. As DNA, the CDR3 is TGTGCCAGCAGCCTACAGGTCGGGTCCAGGAACTTTCTCAATGAGCAGTTCTTC.

This sequence joins TRBV4-3 and TRBJ2-1; D is uncertain. The CDR3 is 18 residues long. Germline V lookup: CDR1 LGHNA, CDR2 YSLEER. V was trimmed by 0 bases and J by 0 bases, leaving 15 bases between them. The CDR3 DNA reads TGCGCCAGCAGCCAAGATTTACCCGCCCTGAGCTCCTACAATGAGCAGTTCTTC. Translated: CASSQDLPALSSYNEQFF.

At least ten counts were recorded for this clonotype. The chain couples TRBV4-2 to TRBJ2-7, with D hard to call. CDR3 length: 14 amino acids. V shed 3 bases and J shed 5 bases, with 14 bases lying between them. Germline assignment: CDR1 LGHNA and CDR2 YNFKEQ. The CDR3 loop is CASSHEIAYHEQYF. CDR3 DNA: TGTGCCAGCAGCCATGAGATAGCCTACCACGAGCAGTACTTC.

This clonotype appeared a few times. The chain uses TRBV5-1 and TRBJ1-2; D remains ambiguous. Germline V gene sequence: CDR1 SGHRS, CDR2 YFSETQ. The germline V and J ends were trimmed by 0 bases and 0 bases, with 12 bases remaining between them. The CDR3 is 16 amino acids. The CDR3 DNA sequence: TGCGCCAGCAGCTTGGAGGACCGCCGGGCTAACTATGGCTACACCTTC. Protein: CASSLEDRRANYGYTF.

Ten or more counts support this clonotype. V gene TRBV20-1 combines with J gene TRBJ2-7, with D possibly TRBD2 on 6 matching bases. CDR3 length: 14 residues. The germline gives CDR1 DFQATT, CDR2 SNEGSKA (reference sequence). The V gene lost 2 bases and the J gene lost 3 bases, with 14 bases spanning the gap. CDR3 DNA: TGCAGTGCTAGAAGAGTCGCGGGGTTCTACGAGCAGTACTTC. Translation gives CSARRVAGFYEQYF.